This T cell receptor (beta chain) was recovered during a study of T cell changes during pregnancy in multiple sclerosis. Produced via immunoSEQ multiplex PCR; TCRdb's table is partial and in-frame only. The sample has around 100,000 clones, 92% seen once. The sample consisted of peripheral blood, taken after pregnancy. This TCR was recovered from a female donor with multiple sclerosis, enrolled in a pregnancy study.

This CDR3 reads CATSILAGRGETQYF. Written as DNA, the CDR3 is TGTGCCACCAGCATTTTAGCGGGAAGGGGAGAGACCCAGTACTTC. This sequence joins TRBV15 and TRBJ2-5; 8 positions agree with TRBD2. V dropped 4 bases and J dropped 4; count of bases not matched to a gene: 8. There are 15 residues in the CDR3. From germline, CDR1 is LNHNV and CDR2 YYDKDF (reference sequence).